This entry concerns a single TCR beta chain. No antigen is known for it. 13 Jbeta primers and 60 Vbeta primers were used for the PCR. TCRdb keeps only in-frame clones here, not all; method: immunoSEQ multiplex PCR. The data hold some 140,000 clones, with about three quarters observed a single time. V trimming: 7 bases; J trimming: 2 bases; junction bases outside the gene matches: 8. Germline CDR1 and CDR2: SEHNR and FQNEAQ (reference sequence). This CDR3 spans 14 amino acids. This entry comes from a study of cytomegalovirus exposure and HLA in healthy donors. About the study: In an earlier analysis, almost 120 million unique TCR beta sequences were found from 150 million to 200 million T cells. Study-level findings and limits: Likely technical artifact: a cluster of highly shared sequence variants. As a later analysis showed, a missense DCLRE1C variant was linked to trimming of TCR beta V- and J-genes.

This chain links TRBV7-9 with TRBJ2-7; TRBD1 agrees at 7 bases. This receptor was obtained from a male donor in good health and CMV-seropositive. The specimen was PBMCs. CDR3 sequence: CASTSDRIAYEQYF. Here the CDR3 DNA reads TGTGCCAGCACCTCGGACAGGATCGCCTACGAGCAGTACTTC.